This paragraph covers one TCR beta chain sequence. As yet, its antigen is unknown. This specimen comes from a study of cytomegalovirus exposure and HLA in healthy donors. General study findings and limits: Within the 130 or so validation repertoires, first-cohort TCR clusters tended to co-occur, according to a later analysis. Overall, some 160 TCR beta chains were annotated as cytomegalovirus-associated. Specificity for CMV antigens was confirmed in vitro for a few of the CMV-associated chains.

The V gene end was trimmed by 2 bases and the J gene end by 6 bases; junction bases not matched to a gene: 6. The V gene's germline CDR1 is SGHTA and CDR2 FQGTGA. The CDR3 consists of 15 residues. The donors were part of the validation cohort, which consisted of some 120 subjects and was separate from the first cohort of 666 subjects. The table came from immunoSEQ multiplex PCR; TCRdb's copy has only in-frame clones and leaves some out. The sample shows 150,000 to 200,000 clones, over 85% of them seen only once. The source of this sequence is a man aged 18 to 30 in good health and CMV-seropositive. The sequenced sample was PBMCs. The chain joins TRBV7-3 to TRBJ2-1; TRBD1 matches 8 bases. DNA for the CDR3: TGTGCCAGCAGCTTACGGGACAGGTCTTCCAATGAGCAGTTCTTC. Its translation is CASSLRDRSSNEQFF.